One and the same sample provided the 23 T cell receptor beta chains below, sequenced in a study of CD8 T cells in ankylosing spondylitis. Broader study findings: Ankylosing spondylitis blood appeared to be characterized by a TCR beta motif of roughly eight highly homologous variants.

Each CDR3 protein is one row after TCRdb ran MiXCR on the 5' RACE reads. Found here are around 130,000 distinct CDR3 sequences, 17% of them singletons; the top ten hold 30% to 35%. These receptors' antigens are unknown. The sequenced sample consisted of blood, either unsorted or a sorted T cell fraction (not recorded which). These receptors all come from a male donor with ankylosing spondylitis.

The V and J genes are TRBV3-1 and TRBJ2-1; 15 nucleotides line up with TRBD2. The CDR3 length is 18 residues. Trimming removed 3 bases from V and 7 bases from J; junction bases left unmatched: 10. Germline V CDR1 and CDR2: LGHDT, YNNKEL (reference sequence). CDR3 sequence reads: CASSQGHTGTSGRNEQFF. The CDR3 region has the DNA TGTGCCAGCAGCCAGGGGCATACCGGGACTAGCGGGAGGAATGAGCAGTTCTTC.

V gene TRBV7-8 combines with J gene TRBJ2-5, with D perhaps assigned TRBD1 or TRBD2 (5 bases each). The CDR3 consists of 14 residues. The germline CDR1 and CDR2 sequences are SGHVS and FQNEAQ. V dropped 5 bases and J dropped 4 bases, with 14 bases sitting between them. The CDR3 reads CASSRTPGRETQYF. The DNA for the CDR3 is TGTGCCAGCAGCCGCACCCCAGGGAGAGAGACCCAGTACTTC.

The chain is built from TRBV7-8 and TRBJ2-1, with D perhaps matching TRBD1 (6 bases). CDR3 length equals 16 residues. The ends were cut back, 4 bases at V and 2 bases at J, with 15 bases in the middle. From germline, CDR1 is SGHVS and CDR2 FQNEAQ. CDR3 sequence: CASSSRGPNPYNEQFF. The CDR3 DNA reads TGTGCCAGCAGCTCCAGGGGACCAAACCCCTACAATGAGCAGTTCTTC.

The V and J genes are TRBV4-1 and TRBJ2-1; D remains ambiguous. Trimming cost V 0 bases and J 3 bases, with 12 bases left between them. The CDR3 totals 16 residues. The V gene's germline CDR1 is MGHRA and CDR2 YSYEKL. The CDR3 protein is CASSQERINDYNEQFF. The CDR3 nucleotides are TGCGCCAGCAGCCAAGAGAGGATAAATGACTACAATGAGCAGTTCTTC.

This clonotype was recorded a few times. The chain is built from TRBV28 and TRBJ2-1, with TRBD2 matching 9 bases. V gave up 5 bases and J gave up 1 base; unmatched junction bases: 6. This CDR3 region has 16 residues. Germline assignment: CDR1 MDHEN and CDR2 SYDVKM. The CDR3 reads CASSPSSGGSYNEQFF. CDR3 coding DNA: TGTGCCAGCAGTCCCTCAAGCGGGGGGTCCTACAATGAGCAGTTCTTC.

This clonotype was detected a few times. CDR3 in amino acids: CASSLLGSEQFF. For the CDR3, the DNA is TGTGCCAGCAGTTTACTAGGAAGTGAGCAGTTCTTC. The chain couples TRBV27 to TRBJ2-1; D gene unclear. This CDR3 contains 12 residues. Deletions cut 2 bases from V and 9 bases from J, with 8 bases between. Germline V CDR1 and CDR2: MNHEY, SMNVEV (reference sequence).

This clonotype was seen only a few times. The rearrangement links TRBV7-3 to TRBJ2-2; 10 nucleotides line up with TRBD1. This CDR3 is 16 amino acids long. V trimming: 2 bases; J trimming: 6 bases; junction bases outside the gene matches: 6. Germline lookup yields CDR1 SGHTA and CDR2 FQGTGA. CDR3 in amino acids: CASSLQIGTGAGELFF. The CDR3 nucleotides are TGTGCCAGCAGCTTACAAATCGGGACAGGGGCCGGGGAGCTGTTTTTT.

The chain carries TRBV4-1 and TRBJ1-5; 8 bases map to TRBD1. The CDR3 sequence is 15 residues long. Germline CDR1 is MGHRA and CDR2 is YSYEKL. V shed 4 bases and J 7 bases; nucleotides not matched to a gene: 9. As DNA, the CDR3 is TGCGCCAGCAGCCTCGCAGGGGGCGCCGGGCAGCCCCAGCATTTT. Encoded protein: CASSLAGGAGQPQHF.

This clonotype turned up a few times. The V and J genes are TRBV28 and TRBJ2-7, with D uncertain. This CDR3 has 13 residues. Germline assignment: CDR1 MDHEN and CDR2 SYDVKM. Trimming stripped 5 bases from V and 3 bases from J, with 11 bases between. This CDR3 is CASSLMVLYEQYF. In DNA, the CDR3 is TGTGCCAGCAGTCTTATGGTACTCTACGAGCAGTACTTC.

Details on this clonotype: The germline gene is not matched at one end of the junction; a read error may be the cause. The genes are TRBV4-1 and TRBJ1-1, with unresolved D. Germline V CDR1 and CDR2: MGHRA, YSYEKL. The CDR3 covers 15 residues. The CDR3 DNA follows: TGCGCCAGCAGCCTAACGGGTGGGGTGAACCCTGAAGCTTTCTTT. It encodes CASSLTGGVNPEAFF.

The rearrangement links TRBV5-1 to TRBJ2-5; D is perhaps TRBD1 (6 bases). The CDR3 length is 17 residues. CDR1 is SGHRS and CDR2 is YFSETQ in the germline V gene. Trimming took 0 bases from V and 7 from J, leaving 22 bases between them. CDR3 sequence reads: CASSLGIQGLAYLTQYF. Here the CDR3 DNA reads TGCGCCAGCAGCTTGGGAATACAGGGATTGGCTTATCTGACCCAGTACTTC.

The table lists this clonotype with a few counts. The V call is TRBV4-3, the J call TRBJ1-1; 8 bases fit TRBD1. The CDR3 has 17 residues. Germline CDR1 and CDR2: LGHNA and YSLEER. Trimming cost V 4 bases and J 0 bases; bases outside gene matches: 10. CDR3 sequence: CASSPEARGLLNTEAFF. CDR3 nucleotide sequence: TGCGCCAGCAGCCCAGAGGCCAGGGGGCTTTTGAACACTGAAGCTTTCTTT.

The DNA for the CDR3 is TGTGCCAGCAGCTCGATCCGCTCCTACGAGCAGTACTTC. This sequence encodes CASSSIRSYEQYF. This chain joins TRBV28 and TRBJ2-7; D not resolved. Germline lookup yields CDR1 MDHEN and CDR2 SYDVKM. V shed 6 bases and J shed 0 bases, with 9 bases lying between them. CDR3 size: 13 residues.

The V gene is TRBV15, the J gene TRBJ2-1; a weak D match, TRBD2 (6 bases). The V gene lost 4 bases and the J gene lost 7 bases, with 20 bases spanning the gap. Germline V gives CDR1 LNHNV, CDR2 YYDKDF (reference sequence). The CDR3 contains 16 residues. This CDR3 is CATSTLIGTPGNEQFF. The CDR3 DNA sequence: TGTGCCACCAGCACCCTTATCGGGACTCCGGGTAATGAGCAGTTCTTC. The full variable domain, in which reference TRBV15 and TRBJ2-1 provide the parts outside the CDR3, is DAMVIQNPRYQVTQFGKPVTLSCSQTLNHNVMYWYQQKSSQAPKLLFHYYDKDFNNEADTPDNFQSRRPNTSFCFLDIRSPGLGDTAMYLCATSTLIGTPGNEQFFGPGTRLTVL.

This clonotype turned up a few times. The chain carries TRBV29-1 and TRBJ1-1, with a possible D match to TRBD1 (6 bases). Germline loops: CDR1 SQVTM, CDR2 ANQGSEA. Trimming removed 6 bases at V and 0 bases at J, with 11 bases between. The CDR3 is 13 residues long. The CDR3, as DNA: TGCAGCGTGTCCGGGACACTGAACACTGAAGCTTTCTTT. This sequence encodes CSVSGTLNTEAFF.

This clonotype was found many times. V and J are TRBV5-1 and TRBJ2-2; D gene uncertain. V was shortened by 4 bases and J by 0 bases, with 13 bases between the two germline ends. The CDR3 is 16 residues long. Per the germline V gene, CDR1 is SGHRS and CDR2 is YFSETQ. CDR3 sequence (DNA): TGCGCCAGCAGCCCCCCCAGAGTCGCGAACACCGGGGAGCTGTTTTTT. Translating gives CASSPPRVANTGELFF.

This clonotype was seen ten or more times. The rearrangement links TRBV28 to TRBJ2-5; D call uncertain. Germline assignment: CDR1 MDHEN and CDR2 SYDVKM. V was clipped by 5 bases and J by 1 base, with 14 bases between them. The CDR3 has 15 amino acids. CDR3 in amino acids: CASSPLPQLQETQYF. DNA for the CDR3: TGTGCCAGCAGTCCATTACCCCAACTCCAAGAGACCCAGTACTTC.

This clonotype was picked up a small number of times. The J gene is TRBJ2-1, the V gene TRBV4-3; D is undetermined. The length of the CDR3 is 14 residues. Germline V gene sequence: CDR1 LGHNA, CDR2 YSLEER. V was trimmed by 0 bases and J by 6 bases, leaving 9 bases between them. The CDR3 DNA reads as TGCGCCAGCAGCCAAGAGGTGGGTGGCAATGAGCAGTTCTTC. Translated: CASSQEVGGNEQFF.

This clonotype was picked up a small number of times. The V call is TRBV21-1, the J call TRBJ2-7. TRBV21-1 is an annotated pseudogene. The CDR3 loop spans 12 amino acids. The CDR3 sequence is CASSKVGYEQYF. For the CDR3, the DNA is TGTGCCAGCAGCAAAGTAGGTTACGAGCAGTACTTC.

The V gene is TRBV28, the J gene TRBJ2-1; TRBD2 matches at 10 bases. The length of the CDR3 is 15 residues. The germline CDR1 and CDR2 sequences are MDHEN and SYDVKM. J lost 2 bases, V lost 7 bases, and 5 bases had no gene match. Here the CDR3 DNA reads TGTGCCAGCATAGTAGCGGGAGGAGCCTACAATGAGCAGTTCTTC. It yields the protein CASIVAGGAYNEQFF.

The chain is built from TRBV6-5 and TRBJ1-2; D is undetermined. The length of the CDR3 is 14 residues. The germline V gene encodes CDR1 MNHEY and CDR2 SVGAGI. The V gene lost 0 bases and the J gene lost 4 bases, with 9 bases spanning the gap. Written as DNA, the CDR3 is TGTGCCAGCAGTTACTCGTCGGCAGGCTATGGCTACACCTTC. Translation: CASSYSSAGYGYTF.

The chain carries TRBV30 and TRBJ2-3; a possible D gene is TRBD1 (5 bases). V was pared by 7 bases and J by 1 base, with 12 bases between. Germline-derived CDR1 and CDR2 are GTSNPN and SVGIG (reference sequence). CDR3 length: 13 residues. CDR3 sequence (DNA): TGTGCCTTGAACAGGTTCGGCACAGATACGCAGTATTTT. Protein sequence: CALNRFGTDTQYF.

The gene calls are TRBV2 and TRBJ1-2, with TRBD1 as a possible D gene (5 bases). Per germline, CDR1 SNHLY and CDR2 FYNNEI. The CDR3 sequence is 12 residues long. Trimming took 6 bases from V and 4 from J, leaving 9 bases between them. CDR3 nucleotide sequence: TGTGCCAGCAGCGAGGGGCTCTATGGCTACACCTTC. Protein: CASSEGLYGYTF.